The clone carrying this T cell receptor beta chain has only a few counts. Its antigen is not known. Autoimmune disease history or systemic immunosuppression disqualified patients. Assay: immunoSEQ multiplex PCR; the TCRdb copy retains only in-frame clones and omits some. The sample has roughly 70,000 clones, 70% to 90% seen once. The sample is drawn from a study of OX40 agonist ivuxolimab in advanced cancers. Study observations and caveats: No antigen was identified for the clonally expanded peripheral T cells.

The sequence derives from an adult with an advanced solid tumor such as melanoma, head and neck, liver or kidney cancer. The specimen comprised CD4+ or CD8+ T cells sorted from blood, sampled in a trial of the OX40 agonist ivuxolimab.

The CDR3: CASSSSGIQETQYF. The CDR3 region has the DNA TGTGCCAGTAGTTCTAGCGGAATCCAAGAGACCCAGTACTTC. V is TRBV19 and J is TRBJ2-5; 7 bases match TRBD2. Germline CDR1 is LNHDA and CDR2 is SQIVND (reference sequence). Germline trimming cut 5 bases from V and 1 base from J; bases unmatched to any gene: 4. This CDR3 is built from 14 residues.